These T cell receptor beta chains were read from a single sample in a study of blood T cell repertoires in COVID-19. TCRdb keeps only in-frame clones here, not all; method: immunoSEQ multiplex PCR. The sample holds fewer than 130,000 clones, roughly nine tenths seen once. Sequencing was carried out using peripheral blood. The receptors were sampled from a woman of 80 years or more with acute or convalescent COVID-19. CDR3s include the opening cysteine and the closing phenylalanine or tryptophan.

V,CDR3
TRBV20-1,CSAPEAPTQYF
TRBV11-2,CASSPRDRGLLNTEAFF
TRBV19,CASRDREGNSPLHF
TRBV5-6,CASSPGTGYISYEQYF
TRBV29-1,CSVEDGQGLHYGYTF
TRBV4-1,CASSPQGGTSTDTQYF
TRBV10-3,CAISGDSYEQYF
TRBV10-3,CAIKIREAGGYTF
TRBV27,CASSLSTGVLYEQYF
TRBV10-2,CASTFTGTYEQYF
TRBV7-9,CASSFTGTGFNQPQHF
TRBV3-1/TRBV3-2,CATGRWDTEAFF
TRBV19,CASSIGGLQETQYF
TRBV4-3,CASSQDRGGIDEKLFF
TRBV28,CASISQVNTEAFF
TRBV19,CASSIVWTENTEAFF